This TCR beta chain was profiled in a study of cytomegalovirus exposure and HLA in healthy donors. Study-level findings and limits: Indistinguishability led to the exclusion of some V segments, TRBV6-2 and TRBV6-3 included.

The CDR3 spans 13 residues. V lost 9 bases and J 7 bases, leaving 16 bases between the germline ends. Germline-derived CDR1 and CDR2 are MDHEN and SYDVKM. As for this clone: Its specificity is unknown.

A multiplex PCR was run with 60 Vbeta primers and 13 Jbeta primers. Sequenced by immunoSEQ multiplex PCR; TCRdb stores in-frame clones only, minus some. The sample lists tens of thousands of clones; approximately 63% were seen once. This sequence joins TRBV28 and TRBJ2-1; perhaps TRBD1 as D (5 bases). The clonotype was recovered from a woman aged 45 to 65 in good health and CMV-seropositive. The sample consisted of PBMCs. The CDR3 nucleotides are TGTGCCAGTCTCGGGCAGGGTTCTAATGAGCAGTTCTTC. Protein sequence: CASLGQGSNEQFF.